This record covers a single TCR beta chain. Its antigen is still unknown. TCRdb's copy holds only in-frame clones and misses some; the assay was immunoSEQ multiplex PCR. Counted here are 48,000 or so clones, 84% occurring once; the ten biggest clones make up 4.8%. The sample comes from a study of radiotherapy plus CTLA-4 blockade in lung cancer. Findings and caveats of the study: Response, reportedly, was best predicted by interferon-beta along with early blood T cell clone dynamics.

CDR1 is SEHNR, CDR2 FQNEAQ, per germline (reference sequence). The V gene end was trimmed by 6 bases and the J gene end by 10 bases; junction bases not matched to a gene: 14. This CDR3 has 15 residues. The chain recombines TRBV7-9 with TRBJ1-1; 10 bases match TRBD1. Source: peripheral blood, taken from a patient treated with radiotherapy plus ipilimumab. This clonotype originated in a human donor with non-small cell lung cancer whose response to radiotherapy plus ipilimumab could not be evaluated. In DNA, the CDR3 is TGTGCCAGCAGATCATCAGGACAGGGGGAGGGGACAGCTTTCTTT. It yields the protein CASRSSGQGEGTAFF.